This TCR beta chain emerged from a study of identical twins' blood T cells. The germline V and J ends were trimmed by 4 bases and 2 bases, with 8 bases remaining between them. Germline V gene sequence: CDR1 DFQATT, CDR2 SNEGSKA (reference sequence). The CDR3 is made up of 12 amino acids. TCRdb reprocessed the 5' RACE reads via MiXCR and lists one record per CDR3 protein. This sample has fewer than 450,000 distinct CDR3 sequences, with 28% found just once. The sequence came from a woman between 18 and 55 years old in good health. The chain has TRBV20-1 and TRBJ2-5; D ambiguous. Sequences were obtained from PBMCs. CDR3: CSATTPQETQYF. For the CDR3, the DNA is TGCAGTGCTACGACACCTCAAGAGACCCAGTACTTC.